These 24 T cell receptor beta chains were all obtained from the same sample, sequenced in a study of PD-1 blockade in classical Hodgkin lymphoma (TCRdb year 2020). Per the publication, the time point label means: cycle 4 day 1 (C4D1), after more than five weeks of nivolumab. All trial patients had relapsed after autologous stem cell transplantation, with cohorts A, B and C differing in prior brentuximab vedotin exposure. The library was built by means of the immunoSEQ multiplex PCR assay. The table comes from immuneACCESS by way of TCRdb, which keeps in-frame sequences with V and J called. Part of the clones is missing from these tables; in studies checked, under half for an unresolved V gene and the rest for unknown reasons. The sample has more than 90,000 clones on record, around 78% of them singletons. Less than 10% of the sample comes from the top ten. The source was peripheral blood mononuclear cells (PBMCs), collected before the fourth cycle of nivolumab. These receptors all come from a human donor with classical Hodgkin lymphoma.

The chain combines TRBV7-2 with TRBJ2-1, with D unresolved. This CDR3 is built from 13 residues. V was clipped by 5 bases and J by 6 bases, with 11 bases between them. Germline assignment: CDR1 SGHTA and CDR2 FQGNSA. The CDR3 DNA follows: TGTGCCAGCAGCGTCCCTGGCGCCAATGAGCAGTTCTTC. This sequence encodes CASSVPGANEQFF.

This clone occurred once. The J gene is TRBJ2-5, the V gene TRBV18; 11 bases line up with TRBD1. V shed 2 bases and J 2 bases; nucleotides not matched to a gene: 1. CDR3 length: 15 amino acids. Looked up from germline, CDR1 is KGHSH and CDR2 is LQKENI. Here the CDR3 DNA reads TGTGCCAGCTCACCAGGACAGGGGGCTCAAGAGACCCAGTACTTC. This codes for CASSPGQGAQETQYF.

This clone was seen just once. This chain uses TRBV18 with TRBJ2-5, with TRBD2 matching 9 bases. The V segment lost 3 bases and the J segment 4 bases; nucleotides outside the gene matches: 6. CDR1 and CDR2 from the germline V gene are KGHSH and LQKENI. The CDR3 covers 15 residues. CDR3 protein: CASSPRGGNRETQYF. The CDR3 region has the DNA TGTGCCAGCTCACCGCGGGGGGGGAACAGAGAGACCCAGTACTTC.

This chain connects TRBV4-1 to TRBJ1-1, with a tentative D call TRBD1 (5 bases). This CDR3 has 14 amino acids. The germline V gene encodes CDR1 MGHRA and CDR2 YSYEKL. V lost 5 bases and J lost 0, with 10 bases in between. This CDR3 is CASSFGGLNTEAFF. In DNA form, the CDR3 reads TGCGCCAGCAGCTTCGGGGGTTTGAACACTGAAGCTTTCTTT.

V and J are TRBV29-1 and TRBJ2-1; 8 positions agree with TRBD1. Germline V gene sequence: CDR1 SQVTM, CDR2 ANQGSEA. The CDR3 has 17 amino acids. V shed 8 bases, J shed 10 bases, and the junction held 25 bases outside the gene matches. This CDR3 reads CSTYRGIRDYLHGEQFF. For the CDR3, the DNA is TGCAGCACGTACAGGGGGATTCGAGATTACTTACATGGGGAGCAGTTCTTC.

J is TRBJ2-3 and V is TRBV19; 9 bases fit TRBD2. Looked up from germline, CDR1 is LNHDA and CDR2 is SQIVND (reference sequence). The V gene end was trimmed by 7 bases and the J gene end by 6 bases; junction bases not matched to a gene: 14. The CDR3 runs 16 residues. In DNA, the CDR3 is TGTGCCAGTACTGATCGGCTAGCGGGGCCTGGGGATACGCAGTATTTT. Translation gives CASTDRLAGPGDTQYF.

The chain employs TRBV18 and TRBJ2-4, with 7 bases aligning to TRBD1. The CDR3 extends over 17 amino acids. The V gene end was trimmed by 4 bases and the J gene end by 0 bases; junction bases not matched to a gene: 9. CDR1 KGHSH and CDR2 LQKENI come from the germline V gene. As DNA, the CDR3 is TGTGCCAGCTCACTCACCCCGGGACAGCGAGCCAAAAACATTCAGTACTTC. Protein sequence: CASSLTPGQRAKNIQYF.

The chain combines TRBV19 with TRBJ2-7; D uncertain. CDR3 length equals 13 residues. Deletions cut 6 bases from V and 2 bases from J, with 11 bases between. Looked up from germline, CDR1 is LNHDA and CDR2 is SQIVND (reference sequence). The CDR3 loop reads CASSRSSPYEQYF. CDR3 nucleotides: TGTGCCAGTAGCCGCAGCTCTCCCTACGAGCAGTACTTC.

The chain combines TRBV11-3 with TRBJ1-5; D is perhaps TRBD1 (5 bases). The CDR3 is 15 amino acids. CDR1 SGHNT and CDR2 YENEEA come from the germline V gene. The ends were cut back, 4 bases at V and 0 bases at J, with 10 bases in the middle. In nucleotides, the CDR3 is TGTGCCAGCAGCTCGGGGGGGAATAGCAATCAGCCCCAGCATTTT. Translating it yields CASSSGGNSNQPQHF.

J is TRBJ2-2 and V is TRBV28; TRBD2 might be the D (5 bases). The ends were cut back, 6 bases at V and 1 base at J, with 18 bases in the middle. The germline CDR1 and CDR2 sequences are MDHEN and SYDVKM. The CDR3 is made up of 17 amino acids. This CDR3 is CASSLWHPGKNTGELFF. The CDR3 DNA follows: TGTGCCAGCAGCCTCTGGCATCCGGGAAAGAACACCGGGGAGCTGTTTTTT.

There are a few counts of this clone. The chain carries TRBV6-5 and TRBJ1-2; unclear D gene. This CDR3 spans 15 amino acids. V shed 0 bases and J shed 4 bases, with 12 bases lying between them. Germline lookup yields CDR1 MNHEY and CDR2 SVGAGI. The CDR3 here is CASSYSSGNFYGYTF. The CDR3 coding sequence is TGTGCCAGCAGTTACTCCTCCGGCAATTTCTATGGCTACACCTTC.

The V gene is TRBV28, the J gene TRBJ2-5, with 8 nucleotides matching TRBD1. Germline trimming cut 6 bases from V and 6 bases from J; bases unmatched to any gene: 12. CDR3 size: 15 residues. From germline, CDR1 is MDHEN and CDR2 SYDVKM. The DNA for the CDR3 is TGTGCCAGCAGCCCCGGACAGGGCGATAGGAAGACCCAGTACTTC. It codes for CASSPGQGDRKTQYF.

V usage is TRBV7-9 and J usage is TRBJ2-7; D is tentatively TRBD1 or TRBD2 (5 bases each). V was pared by 1 base and J by 5 bases, with 6 bases between. The CDR3 runs to 12 residues. Germline assignment: CDR1 SEHNR and CDR2 FQNEAQ (reference sequence). The CDR3 reads CASSLVGDEQYF. DNA for the CDR3: TGTGCCAGCAGCTTAGTGGGGGACGAGCAGTACTTC.

There are many counts of this clone. The chain joins TRBV6-5 to TRBJ2-7, with D possibly being TRBD1 (5 bases). V lost 5 bases, J lost 3 bases, and 17 bases lay in between. Germline-derived CDR1 and CDR2 are MNHEY and SVGAGI. The CDR3 covers 15 residues. The CDR3 region is CASSAPRSGNYEQYF. The CDR3 DNA is TGTGCCAGCAGTGCCCCGCGCTCAGGGAACTACGAGCAGTACTTC.

In this sample, this clone turned up once. At one boundary the junction diverges from the germline segment, which might be a read error. The same CDR3 arises from other DNA sequences in this sample as well. The J gene is TRBJ1-2, the V gene TRBV2; no clear D. Germline V gives CDR1 SNHLY, CDR2 FYNNEI. CDR3 length equals 12 residues. Written as DNA, the CDR3 is TGCGCCAGCAGTGATGGGGAACTTGGCTACACCTTC. Protein product: CASSDGELGYTF.

The rearrangement joins TRBV7-6 to TRBJ2-3, with 14 bases identical to TRBD2. Trimming cost V 4 bases and J 5 bases; bases outside gene matches: 5. The CDR3 length is 16 residues. In germline, CDR1 is SGHVS, CDR2 FNYEAQ. CDR3 nucleotides: TGTGCCAGCAGCTCCGCCGGGACTAGCGGGGGAGATACGCAGTATTTT. This translates into CASSSAGTSGGDTQYF.

On this clone itself: The same CDR3 is also encoded by other DNA sequences in this sample. The J gene is TRBJ1-1, the V gene TRBV5-1; 8 bases align to TRBD1. Germline V gene data show CDR1 as SGHRS and CDR2 as YFSETQ. The CDR3 contains 15 residues. V shed 4 bases and J 1 base; nucleotides not matched to a gene: 6. CDR3 DNA: TGCGCCAGCAGCCTCCAGGGGGCAGGGAACACTGAAGCTTTCTTT. Amino acids: CASSLQGAGNTEAFF.

The V and J genes are TRBV28 and TRBJ1-3; 8 bases are shared with TRBD1. The germline gives CDR1 MDHEN, CDR2 SYDVKM. The CDR3 is 12 amino acids. Losses at the gene ends were 9 bases for V and 10 bases for J; bases not matched to a gene: 8. DNA for the CDR3: TGTGCCAGTAAGACAGGGGAAGATACCATATATTTT. Protein product: CASKTGEDTIYF.

The chain employs TRBV6-6 and TRBJ2-7; a possible D gene is TRBD2 (5 bases). The V end lost 10 bases, the J end lost 7 bases, and 14 bases lay between the germline ends. CDR3 length: 11 residues. Germline values: CDR1 MNHNY, CDR2 SVGAGI (reference sequence). CDR3 DNA sequence: TGTGCCACCCATTTTGGAGGAGAGCAGTACTTC. Encoded protein: CATHFGGEQYF.

This chain links TRBV9 with TRBJ2-7; the D gene could be TRBD1 or TRBD2 (5 bases each). Germline loops: CDR1 SGDLS, CDR2 YYNGEE. Trimming shortened V by 3 bases and J by 1 base, and 17 bases separated the two germline ends. The CDR3 length is 16 residues. The CDR3 DNA reads as TGTGCCAGCAGCGCCGACCAGGGAGCCCTGTCCTACGAGCAGTACTTC. Protein product: CASSADQGALSYEQYF.

The sample holds one count of this clone. This rearrangement joins TRBV7-9 to TRBJ2-5, with D possibly TRBD2 on 6 matching bases. Deletions cut 3 bases from V and 6 bases from J, with 14 bases between. The CDR3 sequence is 14 residues long. Germline values: CDR1 SEHNR, CDR2 FQNEAQ (reference sequence). CDR3 DNA: TGTGCCAGCAGCTTGGGGCGGGGTTATAAGACCCAGTACTTC. Residues: CASSLGRGYKTQYF.

The sample holds a few counts of this clone. CDR3 protein: CASSGPTDTQYF. CDR3 bases: TGTGCCAGTAGCGGACCCACAGATACGCAGTATTTT. V gene TRBV19 combines with J gene TRBJ2-3, with D unclear. Germline V gene lookup returns CDR1 LNHDA and CDR2 SQIVND (reference sequence). The CDR3 is made up of 12 amino acids. Trimming removed 6 bases from V and 2 bases from J, with 6 bases in between.

The rearrangement joins TRBV5-1 to TRBJ2-1; D remains unclear. The CDR3 contains 14 residues. V was trimmed by 0 bases and J by 0 bases, leaving 4 bases between them. CDR1 is SGHRS, CDR2 YFSETQ, per germline. The CDR3 is CASSLEVSYNEQFF. The CDR3 coding sequence is TGCGCCAGCAGCTTGGAGGTCTCCTACAATGAGCAGTTCTTC.

This clone showed up just a few times. The chain has TRBV5-1 and TRBJ2-4; weak D call: TRBD1 (6 bases). Germline V gene data show CDR1 as SGHRS and CDR2 as YFSETQ. CDR3 length: 16 residues. Trimming removed 2 bases at V and 2 bases at J, with 14 bases between. CDR3 in amino acids: CASSFMGQKSKNIQYF. CDR3 coding DNA: TGCGCCAGCAGCTTTATGGGACAAAAGTCCAAAAACATTCAGTACTTC.